Each of the 32 T cell receptor beta chains below was sequenced from the same sample in a study of T cell responses to AZD1222 COVID-19 vaccine. Sequenced by immunoSEQ multiplex PCR; TCRdb stores in-frame clones only, minus some. The sample records about 97,000 clones, almost 85% being singletons. Sequencing was performed on peripheral blood, taken on day 0 of AZD1222 vaccination. These receptors were collected from an adult in good health.

The chain joins TRBV7-8 to TRBJ1-2, with D perhaps matching TRBD1 (5 bases). Germline V gene sequence: CDR1 SGHVS, CDR2 FQNEAQ. The CDR3 is 14 amino acids. V lost 1 base and J 0 bases, leaving 6 bases between the germline ends. The CDR3 region has the DNA TGTGCCAGCAGCTTAGTACAGGCTAACTATGGCTACACCTTC. This codes for CASSLVQANYGYTF.

This chain connects TRBV9 to TRBJ1-6; 7 bases agree with TRBD1. This CDR3 is 13 amino acids long. With 2 bases clipped from V and 14 bases from J, the junction kept 7 bases outside the gene matches. The germline CDR1 and CDR2 sequences are SGDLS and YYNGEE. CDR3 sequence: CASSVTDRETLHF. As DNA, the CDR3 is TGTGCCAGCAGCGTCACCGACAGGGAAACCCTCCACTTT.

V usage is TRBV19 and J usage is TRBJ1-5; the D gene is possibly TRBD1 (6 bases). The CDR3 consists of 17 residues. Germline V lookup: CDR1 LNHDA, CDR2 SQIVND (reference sequence). Trimming shortened V by 0 bases and J by 6 bases, and 18 bases separated the two germline ends. CDR3 nucleotides: TGTGCCAGTAGTATAGAACCTCGGGCAGGGGTGCCTCAGCCCCAGCATTTT. Protein product: CASSIEPRAGVPQPQHF.

This sequence joins TRBV4-2 and TRBJ1-2; maybe TRBD1 (5 bases). CDR3 size: 16 residues. V was trimmed by 1 base and J by 0 bases, leaving 12 bases between them. The germline CDR1 and CDR2 sequences are LGHNA and YNFKEQ. The CDR3 reads CASSQGLTEPNYGYTF. The CDR3 DNA is TGTGCCAGCAGCCAAGGGTTGACAGAGCCTAACTATGGCTACACCTTC.

A single count supports this clone. V and J are TRBV24-1 and TRBJ1-4, with 10 bases lining up with TRBD1. The ends lost 4 bases at V and 5 bases at J; junction bases unmatched: 6. CDR3 length: 16 amino acids. Germline CDR1 KGHDR, CDR2 SFDVKD. The CDR3 sequence is CATSDRTGGKNEKLFF. For the CDR3, the DNA is TGTGCCACCAGTGACCGGACAGGGGGAAAAAATGAAAAACTGTTTTTT.

V gene TRBV18 combines with J gene TRBJ2-3, with D unclear. Between the trimmed V and J ends, which lost 1 base and 0 bases, there was a span of 8 bases. Germline lookup yields CDR1 KGHSH and CDR2 LQKENI. This CDR3 has 15 amino acids. The CDR3 bases are TGTGCCAGCTCACCACAGACTCCTAGCACAGATACGCAGTATTTT. It encodes CASSPQTPSTDTQYF.

The chain uses TRBV10-3 and TRBJ2-3, with D perhaps matching TRBD1 or TRBD2 (5 bases each). The CDR3 is 13 residues long. CDR1 is ENHRY, CDR2 SYGVKD, per germline. V lost 10 bases, J lost 1 base, and 12 bases lay in between. In DNA, the CDR3 is TGTGCCACACGGGACGGTGGCACAGATACGCAGTATTTT. Encoded protein: CATRDGGTDTQYF.

This clone appeared a single time. The chain has TRBV16 and TRBJ2-7; 10 bases match TRBD2. Germline CDR1 reads KGHSY; CDR2 reads FQNENV. The trim removed 4 bases at V and 2 bases at J, leaving 8 bases unmatched. The CDR3 spans 16 residues. In DNA form, the CDR3 reads TGTGCCAGCAGCCCCTCGAGCGGGAGGGGCCCCTACGAGCAGTACTTC. Translation gives CASSPSSGRGPYEQYF.

The chain employs TRBV11-3 and TRBJ2-3; no firm D call. CDR1 and CDR2 (germline): SGHNT, YENEEA. This CDR3 contains 11 residues. V dropped 3 bases and J dropped 2 bases, with 0 bases sitting between them. The DNA for the CDR3 is TGTGCCAGCAGCTTCACAGATACGCAGTATTTT. Translated, it gives CASSFTDTQYF.

CDR3 protein: CASSQVGSYGYTF. The CDR3 coding sequence is TGCGCCAGCAGCCAAGTTGGCAGCTATGGCTACACCTTC. V is TRBV4-3 and J is TRBJ1-2; D call uncertain. CDR3 length: 13 residues. V was trimmed by 1 base and J by 4 bases, leaving 7 bases between them. CDR1 and CDR2 (germline): LGHNA, YSLEER.

The chain uses TRBV5-4 and TRBJ1-2; the D gene is possibly TRBD1 (5 bases). V lost 6 bases, J lost 2 bases, and 14 bases lay in between. CDR3 length equals 14 residues. In germline, CDR1 is SGHNT, CDR2 YYREEE (reference sequence). CDR3 sequence (DNA): TGTGCCAGCACCCCAGACAGAATCAACTATGGCTACACCTTC. As protein: CASTPDRINYGYTF.

The V and J genes are TRBV6-5 and TRBJ2-7; 7 nucleotides align to TRBD2. The CDR3 runs to 12 residues. V dropped 8 bases and J dropped 4; count of bases not matched to a gene: 5. The V gene's germline CDR1 is MNHEY and CDR2 SVGAGI. The CDR3 nucleotides are TGTGCCAGCCAGACTAGCACTTACGAGCAGTACTTC. This translates into CASQTSTYEQYF.

V usage is TRBV7-9 and J usage is TRBJ2-5; no firm D call. V dropped 7 bases and J dropped 5 bases, with 14 bases sitting between them. Germline V gene sequence: CDR1 SEHNR, CDR2 FQNEAQ (reference sequence). This CDR3 is 13 amino acids long. This CDR3 reads CASMELPGETQYF. The CDR3 nucleotides are TGTGCCAGCATGGAGCTACCCGGGGAGACCCAGTACTTC.

This chain joins TRBV9 and TRBJ2-2; weak D call: TRBD2 (6 bases). CDR1 SGDLS and CDR2 YYNGEE come from the germline V gene. This CDR3 has 13 amino acids. V was clipped by 5 bases and J by 6 bases, with 11 bases between them. The CDR3 nucleotides are TGTGCCAGCAGTAGTCTAGCGTCCGGGGAGCTGTTTTTT. Translating it yields CASSSLASGELFF.

The gene calls are TRBV5-6 and TRBJ1-2; perhaps TRBD1 as D (6 bases). Germline CDR1 and CDR2: SGHDT and YYEEEE. The CDR3 totals 16 residues. Trimming shortened V by 4 bases and J by 2 bases, and 18 bases separated the two germline ends. Written as DNA, the CDR3 is TGTGCCAGCAGCCGTCCGAACCTACAGGGAAACTATGGCTACACCTTC. It is translated as CASSRPNLQGNYGYTF. Full variable domain (remainder filled in from reference TRBV5-6 and TRBJ1-2): DAGVTQSPTHLIKTRGQQVTLRCSPKSGHDTVSWYQQALGQGPQFIFQYYEEEERQRGNFPDRFSGHQFPNYSSELNVNALLLGDSALYLCASSRPNLQGNYGYTFGSGTRLTVV.

J is TRBJ1-5 and V is TRBV19; D not resolved. Trimming stripped 6 bases from V and 0 bases from J, with 12 bases between. The CDR3 sequence is 15 residues long. CDR1 and CDR2 from the germline V gene are LNHDA and SQIVND (reference sequence). This CDR3 is CASRRGQNSNQPQHF. DNA of the CDR3: TGTGCCAGTAGAAGAGGGCAGAATAGCAATCAGCCCCAGCATTTT.

This CDR3 is CASSVDGGARGNNEQFF. The CDR3 DNA reads TGTGCCAGCAGCGTAGATGGAGGAGCCAGGGGCAACAATGAGCAGTTCTTC. The chain has TRBV9 and TRBJ2-1; possible D gene TRBD1, 6 bases. Germline values: CDR1 SGDLS, CDR2 YYNGEE. Trimming cost V 0 bases and J 5 bases, with 18 bases left between them. CDR3 length: 17 residues.

This clone has more than one count but fewer than ten. This chain connects TRBV5-1 to TRBJ2-7; tentatively, D is TRBD1 (5 bases). Germline V gives CDR1 SGHRS, CDR2 YFSETQ. This CDR3 contains 12 residues. V lost 1 base to trimming and J lost 7 bases, with 9 bases between them. This CDR3 is CASSLQGEEQYF. In DNA form, the CDR3 reads TGCGCCAGCAGCTTGCAAGGGGAAGAGCAGTACTTC.

V gene TRBV6-6 combines with J gene TRBJ2-5; D call uncertain. Trimming took off 8 bases at V and 5 bases at J, with 9 bases between the two ends. This CDR3 is built from 11 residues. The V gene's germline CDR1 is MNHNY and CDR2 SVGAGI (reference sequence). The CDR3 bases are TGTGCCAGCGTCCAGACGGAGACCCAGTACTTC. It specifies CASVQTETQYF.

The chain recombines TRBV9 with TRBJ2-2, with 11 positions matching TRBD2. The CDR3 spans 16 residues. The V segment lost 3 bases and the J segment 8 bases; nucleotides outside the gene matches: 9. Looked up from germline, CDR1 is SGDLS and CDR2 is YYNGEE. CDR3 sequence: CASSGKLAGVTGELFF. In DNA, the CDR3 is TGTGCCAGCAGCGGCAAACTAGCGGGGGTGACTGGGGAGCTGTTTTTT.

The CDR3 protein is CASSYRGLAVGELFF. The CDR3 DNA is TGTGCCAGCAGTTACCGCGGACTAGCGGTCGGGGAGCTGTTTTTT. V is TRBV6-2 or TRBV6-3 and J is TRBJ2-2, with 10 bases that match TRBD2. The junction had 4 bases not matched to a gene; V was cut back by 2 bases and J by 7 bases. This CDR3 region has 15 residues. The germline gives CDR1 MNHEY, CDR2 SVGEGT.

CDR3 residues: CATSDPHRVGNEQFF. The CDR3 DNA follows: TGTGCCACCAGTGACCCCCACAGGGTGGGCAATGAGCAGTTCTTC. This chain joins TRBV24-1 and TRBJ2-1, with TRBD1 as a possible D gene (6 bases). The germline gives CDR1 KGHDR, CDR2 SFDVKD. This CDR3 has 15 residues. V was pared by 4 bases and J by 6 bases, with 15 bases between.

The chain joins TRBV9 to TRBJ1-5, with unresolved D. The CDR3 has 14 amino acids. Germline lookup yields CDR1 SGDLS and CDR2 YYNGEE. Trimming stripped 3 bases from V and 3 bases from J, with 10 bases between. The CDR3: CASSGEGLNQPQHF. CDR3 nucleotide sequence: TGTGCCAGCAGCGGTGAGGGCCTCAATCAGCCCCAGCATTTT. Variable domain in full (rest from reference TRBV9 and TRBJ1-5): DSGVTQTPKHLITATGQRVTLRCSPRSGDLSVYWYQQSLDQGLQFLIQYYNGEERAKGNILERFSAQQFPDLHSELNLSSLELGDSALYFCASSGEGLNQPQHFGDGTRLSIL.

The gene calls are TRBV28 and TRBJ2-1; 8 positions agree with TRBD2. Germline V gives CDR1 MDHEN, CDR2 SYDVKM. With V trimmed by 3 bases and J by 3 bases, 7 bases remained unmatched. The CDR3 runs to 16 residues. CDR3 in DNA: TGTGCCAGCAGTTTCGCTAGCGGGCCTGTCTACAATGAGCAGTTCTTC. Amino acid sequence: CASSFASGPVYNEQFF.

The chain couples TRBV6-5 to TRBJ1-1; maybe TRBD1 (5 bases). V was shortened by 0 bases and J by 5 bases, with 10 bases between the two germline ends. There are 14 residues in the CDR3. Germline V gene data show CDR1 as MNHEY and CDR2 as SVGAGI. In nucleotides, the CDR3 is TGTGCCAGCAGTTACTCCCCAGGGTTGACTGAAGCTTTCTTT. This translates into CASSYSPGLTEAFF.

This rearrangement joins TRBV4-3 to TRBJ2-5; D might be TRBD1 (5 bases). The CDR3 covers 19 residues. Trimming stripped 0 bases from V and 2 bases from J, with 22 bases between. From germline, CDR1 is LGHNA and CDR2 YSLEER. CDR3 in amino acids: CASSQDNWGPAAPQETQYF. In DNA form, the CDR3 reads TGCGCCAGCAGCCAAGATAATTGGGGCCCCGCAGCCCCACAAGAGACCCAGTACTTC.

This clone was observed a few times. The chain uses TRBV5-8 and TRBJ1-6, with 8 nucleotides matching TRBD1. Germline V CDR1 and CDR2: SGHTS, YDEGEE. This CDR3 region has 14 residues. The J segment lost 9 bases and the V segment lost 4 bases, leaving 6 bases of the junction unmatched. The CDR3 bases are TGTGCCAGCAGCCGACAGGGGAGGGTTTCACCCCTCCACTTT. Encoded protein: CASSRQGRVSPLHF.

The table lists this clone with a count of one. The gene calls are TRBV30 and TRBJ1-1; D not certain. V dropped 4 bases and J dropped 5 bases, with 11 bases sitting between them. This CDR3 has 12 amino acids. Germline CDR1 GTSNPN, CDR2 SVGIG (reference sequence). The CDR3 here is CAWTAAKTEAFF. Written as DNA, the CDR3 is TGTGCCTGGACGGCAGCCAAGACTGAAGCTTTCTTT.

The V gene is TRBV7-2, the J gene TRBJ2-2, with D maybe TRBD2 (6 bases). The CDR3 contains 15 residues. Germline V gene sequence: CDR1 SGHTA, CDR2 FQGNSA. Trimming took off 6 bases at V and 4 bases at J, with 15 bases between the two ends. The CDR3 region has the DNA TGTGCCAGCAGAAACTTCGGGGGTAGCACCGGGGAGCTGTTTTTT. Translation: CASRNFGGSTGELFF.

CDR3 coding DNA: TGTGCCATCAAACCAGAGACGGACAATTCACCCCTCCACTTT. This codes for CAIKPETDNSPLHF. The rearrangement uses TRBV10-3 and TRBJ1-6; no clear D gene. Germline CDR1 ENHRY, CDR2 SYGVKD. V lost 7 bases and J lost 7, with 14 bases in between. CDR3 length: 14 residues.

The chain is built from TRBV7-2 and TRBJ2-5; D might be TRBD2 (7 bases). The length of the CDR3 is 14 residues. With 5 bases removed from V and 0 bases from J, the gap between germline ends came to 10 bases. CDR1 SGHTA and CDR2 FQGNSA come from the germline V gene. The CDR3, as DNA: TGTGCCAGCAGCGAGGGGGGGTACCAAGAGACCCAGTACTTC. Its protein is CASSEGGYQETQYF. The full variable domain, its missing parts supplied by reference TRBV7-2 and TRBJ2-5, is GAGVSQSPSNKVTEKGKDVELRCDPISGHTALYWYRQSLGQGLEFLIYFQGNSAPDKSGLPSDRFSAERTGGSVSTLTIQRTQQEDSAVYLCASSEGGYQETQYFGPGTRLLVL.

The chain employs TRBV20-1 and TRBJ1-1; 9 bases fit TRBD1. The V and J ends lost 3 bases and 1 base, in that order; junction bases with no gene match: 9. The germline V gene encodes CDR1 DFQATT and CDR2 SNEGSKA (reference sequence). This CDR3 contains 16 residues. Written as DNA, the CDR3 is TGCAGTGCTAGTCAGGGACAGGGCATAAGGAACACTGAAGCTTTCTTT. Translating gives CSASQGQGIRNTEAFF.